This record looks at one T cell receptor beta chain sequence and its context. Its antigen is still unknown. The germline gives CDR1 LGHNA, CDR2 YNFKEQ. The ends lost 0 bases at V and 5 bases at J; junction bases unmatched: 5. This CDR3 comprises 16 residues. This record comes from a study of response to subunit inactivated influenza vaccine. TCRdb reanalysed the RT-PCR reads using MiXCR and keeps one entry per CDR3 protein. The data show 630,000 or so distinct CDR3 sequences, 15% to 18% seen once. Notes on the study in general: Authors suggested few new T cells are recruited by each seasonal influenza vaccination.

Here the sequenced sample was PBMCs from blood, taken 12 days after vaccination. This receptor was identified in a man aged 45-65 years who received an inactivated influenza vaccine. The V gene is TRBV4-2, the J gene TRBJ2-3; 10 bases fit TRBD2. CDR3 in DNA: TGTGCCAGCAGCCAAGAGCAGCGGGAGGGCCAAGATACGCAGTATTTT. This gives the protein CASSQEQREGQDTQYF.